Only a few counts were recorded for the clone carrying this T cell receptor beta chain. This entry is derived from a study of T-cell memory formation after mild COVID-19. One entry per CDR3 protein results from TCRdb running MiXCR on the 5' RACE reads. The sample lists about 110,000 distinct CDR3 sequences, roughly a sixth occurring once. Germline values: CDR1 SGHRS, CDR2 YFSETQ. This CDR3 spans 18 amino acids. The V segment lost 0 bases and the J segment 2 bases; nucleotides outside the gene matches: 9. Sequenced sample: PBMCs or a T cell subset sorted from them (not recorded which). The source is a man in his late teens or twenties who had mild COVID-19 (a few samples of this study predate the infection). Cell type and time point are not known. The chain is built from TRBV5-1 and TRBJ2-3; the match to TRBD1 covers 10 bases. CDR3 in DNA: TGCGCCAGCAGCTTGGGGCTCTCGGGACAGGGGACCACAGATACGCAGTATTTT. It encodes CASSLGLSGQGTTDTQYF.